The 6 T cell receptor beta chains given below trace back to one sample, sequenced in a study of control samples from healthy donors and cancer patients. Sequencing used immunoSEQ multiplex PCR; TCRdb keeps in-frame clones, though not all of them. The sample lists over 50,000 clones; approximately 95% were seen once. The specimen was blood. These receptors were taken from a woman aged 18-30 years in good health.

The genes are TRBV6-5 and TRBJ1-6, with D possibly matching TRBD1 (5 bases). Germline V gene lookup returns CDR1 MNHEY and CDR2 SVGAGI. CDR3 length: 13 residues. The ends were cut back, 0 bases at V and 10 bases at J, with 7 bases in the middle. DNA for the CDR3: TGTGCCAGCAGTTACTCGGGGGAATCACCCCTCCACTTT. As protein: CASSYSGESPLHF.

The gene calls are TRBV19 and TRBJ2-6; no clear D. The V end lost 7 bases, the J end lost 0 bases, and 10 bases lay between the germline ends. The CDR3 totals 15 residues. The germline gives CDR1 LNHDA, CDR2 SQIVND (reference sequence). DNA for the CDR3: TGTGCCAGTAATGAACACCCCTCTGGGGCCAACGTCCTGACTTTC. It translates to CASNEHPSGANVLTF.

The chain recombines TRBV28 with TRBJ1-4, with 8 positions matching TRBD1. CDR1 and CDR2 from the germline V gene are MDHEN and SYDVKM. CDR3 size: 16 residues. Germline trimming cut 3 bases from V and 8 bases from J; bases unmatched to any gene: 11. CDR3 residues: CASSFFRTGRKEKLFF. The CDR3 DNA sequence: TGTGCCAGCAGTTTTTTCCGGACAGGGAGAAAAGAAAAACTGTTTTTT.

This clone appeared once. J is TRBJ1-2 and V is TRBV3-1 (or the pseudogene TRBV3-2); no firm D call. The V end lost 1 base, the J end lost 2 bases, and 8 bases lay between the germline ends. Germline V lookup: CDR1 LGHDT, CDR2 YNNKEL (reference sequence). The CDR3 runs 14 residues. CDR3 coding DNA: TGTGCCAGCAGCCAAGTGGCCACCAACTATGGCTACACCTTC. As protein: CASSQVATNYGYTF.

This clone turned up a few times. The chain is built from TRBV6-1 and TRBJ1-2; 7 bases align to TRBD1. V lost 1 base to trimming and J lost 8 bases; unmatched junction nucleotides: 13. Germline-derived CDR1 and CDR2 are MNHNS and SASEGT. CDR3 length equals 16 residues. This chain's CDR3 is CASSEVPDRPRGGYTF. The DNA of the CDR3 is TGTGCCAGCAGTGAAGTTCCGGACAGGCCTCGGGGGGGCTACACCTTC.

The chain combines TRBV6-5 with TRBJ2-7; D may be TRBD1 or TRBD2 (5 bases each). Germline CDR1 and CDR2: MNHEY and SVGAGI. V lost 8 bases to trimming and J lost 7 bases, with 12 bases between them. The CDR3 consists of 11 residues. This CDR3 reads CASGARREQYF. DNA of the CDR3: TGTGCCAGCGGGGCCCGGAGGGAGCAGTACTTC.